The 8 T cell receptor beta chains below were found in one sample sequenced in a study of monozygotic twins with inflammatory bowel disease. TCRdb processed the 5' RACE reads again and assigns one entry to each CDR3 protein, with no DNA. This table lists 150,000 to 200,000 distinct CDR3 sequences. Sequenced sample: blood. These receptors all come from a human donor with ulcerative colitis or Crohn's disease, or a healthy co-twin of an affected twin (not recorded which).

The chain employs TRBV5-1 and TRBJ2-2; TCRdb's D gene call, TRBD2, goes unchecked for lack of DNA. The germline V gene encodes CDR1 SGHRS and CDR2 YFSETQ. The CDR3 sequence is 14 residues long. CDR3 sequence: CASSYLAGAGELFF. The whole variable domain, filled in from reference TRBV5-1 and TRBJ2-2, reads KAGVTQTPRYLIKTRGQQVTLSCSPISGHRSVSWYQQTPGQGLQFLFEYFSETQRNKGNFPGRFSGRQFSNSRSEMNVSTLELGDSALYLCASSYLAGAGELFFGEGSRLTVL.

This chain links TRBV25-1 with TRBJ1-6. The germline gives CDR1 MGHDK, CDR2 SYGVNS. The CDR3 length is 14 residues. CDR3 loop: CASSDGWSSSPLHF. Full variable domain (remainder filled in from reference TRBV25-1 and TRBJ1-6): EADIYQTPRYLVIGTGKKITLECSQTMGHDKMYWYQQDPGMELHLIHYSYGVNSTEKGDLSSESTVSRIRTEHFPLTLESARPSHTSQYLCASSDGWSSSPLHFGNGTRLTVT.

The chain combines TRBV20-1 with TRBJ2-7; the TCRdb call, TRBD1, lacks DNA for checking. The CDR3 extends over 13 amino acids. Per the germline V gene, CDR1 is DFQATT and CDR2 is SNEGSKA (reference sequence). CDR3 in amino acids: CSAPGTQPYEQYF.

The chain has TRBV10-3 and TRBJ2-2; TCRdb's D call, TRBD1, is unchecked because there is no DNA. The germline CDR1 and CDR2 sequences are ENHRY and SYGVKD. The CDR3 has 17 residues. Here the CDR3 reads CAISESTGDRDTGELFF.

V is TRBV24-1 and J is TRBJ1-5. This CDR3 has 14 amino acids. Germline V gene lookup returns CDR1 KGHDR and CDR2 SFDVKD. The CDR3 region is CATSENSVRKPQHF.

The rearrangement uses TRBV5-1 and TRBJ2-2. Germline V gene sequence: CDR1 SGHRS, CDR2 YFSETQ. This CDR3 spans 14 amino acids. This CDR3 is CASSLYLNTGELFF.

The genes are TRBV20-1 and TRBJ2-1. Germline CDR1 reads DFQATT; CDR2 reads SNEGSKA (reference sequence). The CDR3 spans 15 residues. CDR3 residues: CSARDASGFYNEQFF.

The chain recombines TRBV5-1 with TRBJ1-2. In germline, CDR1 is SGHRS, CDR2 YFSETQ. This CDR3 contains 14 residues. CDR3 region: CASSLGKGQGGYTF.